Following are 20 T cell receptor beta chains from one sample sequenced in a study of cytomegalovirus exposure and HLA in healthy donors. Both 60 Vbeta primers and 13 Jbeta primers went into the PCR. The table came from immunoSEQ multiplex PCR; TCRdb's copy has only in-frame clones and leaves some out. The listing records tens of thousands of clones. Sequencing was performed on PBMCs. All receptors derive from a male donor in good health and CMV-seronegative.

The CDR3 is CASSGGAGDTEAFF. The CDR3 region has the DNA TGTGCCAGCAGTGGTGGGGCAGGCGACACTGAAGCTTTCTTT. The J gene is TRBJ1-1, the V gene TRBV2; tentative D call: TRBD1 (5 bases). This CDR3 spans 14 amino acids. The germline V and J ends were trimmed by 4 bases and 3 bases, with 12 bases remaining between them. CDR1 is SNHLY, CDR2 FYNNEI, per germline.

This chain connects TRBV4-1 to TRBJ2-3, with 8 nucleotides matching TRBD2. The CDR3 runs 15 residues. Per germline, CDR1 MGHRA and CDR2 YSYEKL. The V gene end was trimmed by 1 base and the J gene end by 5 bases; junction bases not matched to a gene: 5. The CDR3 protein is CASSQGAGVGDTQYF. As DNA, the CDR3 is TGCGCCAGCAGCCAAGGAGCGGGAGTCGGAGATACGCAGTATTTT.

This chain links TRBV27 with TRBJ2-7, with a tentative D call TRBD1 (6 bases). The germline V gene encodes CDR1 MNHEY and CDR2 SMNVEV (reference sequence). The CDR3 runs to 17 residues. Trimming took 8 bases from V and 0 from J, leaving 23 bases between them. CDR3: CASRRGGPTPSSYEQYF. Written as DNA, the CDR3 is TGTGCCAGCCGTCGAGGGGGTCCGACTCCTAGCTCCTACGAGCAGTACTTC.

The V call is TRBV4-1, the J call TRBJ2-5; 11 nucleotides line up with TRBD2. Trimming cost V 1 base and J 4 bases; bases outside gene matches: 5. This CDR3 is 16 amino acids long. The V gene's germline CDR1 is MGHRA and CDR2 YSYEKL. CDR3 region: CASSQVGLAGGETQYF. The CDR3 DNA is TGCGCCAGCAGCCAAGTGGGGCTAGCGGGAGGAGAGACCCAGTACTTC.

The chain recombines TRBV19 with TRBJ2-1, with 8 bases matching TRBD1. This CDR3 region has 15 residues. Trimming took 6 bases from V and 0 from J; bases not matched to a gene: 4. The germline gives CDR1 LNHDA, CDR2 SQIVND (reference sequence). This CDR3 reads CASRTTGGSYNEQFF. In nucleotides, the CDR3 is TGTGCCAGTAGAACAACAGGGGGCTCCTACAATGAGCAGTTCTTC.

This chain connects TRBV7-8 to TRBJ1-5; D is unresolved. The CDR3 has 12 residues. Germline CDR1 is SGHVS and CDR2 is FQNEAQ. V gave up 2 bases and J gave up 6 bases, with 5 bases separating them. The DNA for the CDR3 is TGTGCCAGCAGCTTACGGGGTCAGCCCCAGCATTTT. This gives the protein CASSLRGQPQHF. The entire variable domain, with the rest obtained from reference TRBV7-8 and TRBJ1-5, is as follows: GAGVSQSPRYKVAKRGQDVALRCDPISGHVSLFWYQQALGQGPEFLTYFQNEAQLDKSGLPSDRFFAERPEGSVSTLKIQRTQQEDSAVYLCASSLRGQPQHFGDGTRLSIL.

The chain recombines TRBV6-1 with TRBJ1-2, with TRBD1 identical over 7 bases. This CDR3 comprises 15 residues. V lost 2 bases and J lost 1; bases outside the gene matches: 4. The germline V gene has CDR1 MNHNS and CDR2 SASEGT. The CDR3 spells CASSEWDSHNYGYTF. CDR3 coding DNA: TGTGCCAGCAGTGAATGGGACAGCCATAACTATGGCTACACCTTC.

The chain employs TRBV5-6 and TRBJ2-1; 8 positions agree with TRBD2. V lost 2 bases and J lost 0; bases outside the gene matches: 4. Germline-derived CDR1 and CDR2 are SGHDT and YYEEEE. This CDR3 is 16 amino acids long. The CDR3 region has the DNA TGTGCCAGCAGCTTCGCGGGAGGTCGCTCCTACAATGAGCAGTTCTTC. This gives the protein CASSFAGGRSYNEQFF.

CDR3 coding DNA: TGTGCCAGCAGCTTGGCCGGGGGGCAGGTTGAAAAACTGTTTTTT. This encodes CASSLAGGQVEKLFF. The chain is built from TRBV5-4 and TRBJ1-4; a weak D match, TRBD1 (6 bases). Germline V gene lookup returns CDR1 SGHNT and CDR2 YYREEE (reference sequence). The CDR3 is made up of 15 amino acids. Deletions cut 0 bases from V and 7 bases from J, with 13 bases between. Looking up the rest from reference TRBV5-4 and TRBJ1-4 gives the full variable domain: ETGVTQSPTHLIKTRGQQVTLRCSSQSGHNTVSWYQQALGQGPQFIFQYYREEENGRGNFPPRFSGLQFPNYSSELNVNALELDDSALYLCASSLAGGQVEKLFFGSGTQLSVL.

The V call is TRBV7-9, the J call TRBJ2-3; a weak D match, TRBD2 (5 bases). The germline V gene has CDR1 SEHNR and CDR2 FQNEAQ (reference sequence). V gave up 1 base and J gave up 2 bases, with 10 bases separating them. CDR3 length: 15 residues. The CDR3 coding sequence is TGTGCCAGCAGCTTAGTCCCGGGGTCCACAGATACGCAGTATTTT. As protein: CASSLVPGSTDTQYF. Full variable domain (missing parts from reference TRBV7-9 and TRBJ2-3): DTGVSQNPRHKITKRGQNVTFRCDPISEHNRLYWYRQTLGQGPEFLTYFQNEAQLEKSRLLSDRFSAERPKGSFSTLEIQRTEQGDSAMYLCASSLVPGSTDTQYFGPGTRLTVL.

Concerning this clone: Mismatch with germline at one junction end may stem from a read error. V usage is TRBV4-1 and J usage is TRBJ2-1, with TRBD2 matching over 8 bases. CDR1 MGHRA and CDR2 YSYEKL come from the germline V gene. CDR3 length: 18 amino acids. The CDR3 loop is CASSKEAQTSGTYNEQFF. CDR3 sequence (DNA): TGCGCCAGCAGCAAAGAAGCCCAAACTAGCGGAACCTACAATGAGCAGTTCTTC.

The gene calls are TRBV7-9 and TRBJ2-7; 9 bases align to TRBD1. V shed 5 bases and J 6 bases; nucleotides not matched to a gene: 8. The CDR3 has 14 amino acids. Germline lookup yields CDR1 SEHNR and CDR2 FQNEAQ (reference sequence). The CDR3 sequence is CASSLPGQGFEQYF. The CDR3 DNA reads TGTGCCAGCAGCCTACCGGGACAGGGTTTCGAGCAGTACTTC.

This rearrangement joins TRBV28 to TRBJ1-2; TRBD1 aligns across 7 bases. The germline V gene encodes CDR1 MDHEN and CDR2 SYDVKM. The CDR3 contains 14 residues. The V and J ends lost 8 bases and 4 bases, in that order; junction bases with no gene match: 10. The CDR3 sequence: CASSGRQGGYGYTF. Written as DNA, the CDR3 is TGTGCCAGCTCGGGGAGACAGGGCGGCTATGGCTACACCTTC.

The chain joins TRBV25-1 to TRBJ1-3, with D possibly TRBD1 on 6 matching bases. The V gene's germline CDR1 is MGHDK and CDR2 SYGVNS. The CDR3 has 15 residues. Trimming removed 2 bases at V and 0 bases at J, with 8 bases between. The CDR3 DNA reads as TGTGCCAGCAGTGAAGGGGGCCGCTCTGGAAACACCATATATTTT. It encodes CASSEGGRSGNTIYF.

The chain combines TRBV11-1 with TRBJ2-7, with D unclear. The CDR3 length is 17 residues. Per germline, CDR1 SGHAT and CDR2 FQDESV (reference sequence). Trimming removed 1 base from V and 4 bases from J, with 20 bases in between. The CDR3 coding sequence is TGTGCCAGCAGCTTAGGGCGCCACAGCCTCGCTTCGTACGAGCAGTACTTC. Translated, it gives CASSLGRHSLASYEQYF. Full variable domain (remainder filled in from reference TRBV11-1 and TRBJ2-7): EAEVAQSPRYKITEKSQAVAFWCDPISGHATLYWYRQILGQGPELLVQFQDESVVDDSQLPKDRFSAERLKGVDSTLKIQPAELGDSAMYLCASSLGRHSLASYEQYFGPGTRLTVT.

The chain links TRBV30 to TRBJ2-2; 8 bases map to TRBD2. V dropped 7 bases and J dropped 1; count of bases not matched to a gene: 5. The CDR3 covers 14 residues. CDR1 and CDR2 (germline): GTSNPN, SVGIG (reference sequence). CDR3 sequence reads: CASPGLGNTGELFF. Written as DNA, the CDR3 is TGTGCCTCCCCGGGACTAGGGAACACCGGGGAGCTGTTTTTT.

The chain is built from TRBV30 and TRBJ1-3, with D unresolved. The CDR3 runs 13 residues. The V and J ends lost 5 bases and 4 bases respectively, with 12 bases between them. CDR1 and CDR2 (germline): GTSNPN, SVGIG (reference sequence). The CDR3 sequence: CAWARGEGNTIYF. The CDR3 nucleotides read TGTGCCTGGGCCCGGGGAGAAGGAAACACCATATATTTT.

The V and J genes are TRBV7-8 and TRBJ2-7; a possible D gene is TRBD2 (5 bases). There are 16 residues in the CDR3. V lost 5 bases to trimming and J lost 7 bases, with 24 bases between them. CDR1 SGHVS and CDR2 FQNEAQ come from the germline V gene. The CDR3 nucleotides read TGTGCCAGCAGCCCAAGAGGTGGCGGGCCAGCTGGAGAGCAGTACTTC. Translating gives CASSPRGGGPAGEQYF.

The chain employs TRBV5-4 and TRBJ2-1; 9 bases are shared with TRBD2. Germline V CDR1 and CDR2: SGHNT, YYREEE (reference sequence). Germline trimming cut 4 bases from V and 9 bases from J; bases unmatched to any gene: 5. This CDR3 region has 13 residues. The CDR3, as DNA: TGTGCCAGCAGCCTCGGACTAGCGATTGAGCAGTTCTTC. It yields the protein CASSLGLAIEQFF.

The J gene is TRBJ1-1, the V gene TRBV11-3; 7 bases fit TRBD1. Germline assignment: CDR1 SGHNT and CDR2 YENEEA. After removal of 5 bases from V and 8 bases from J, the junction contained 5 bases not matched to a gene. The length of the CDR3 is 12 residues. The chain's CDR3 is CASSLGGGEAFF. In DNA form, the CDR3 reads TGTGCCAGCAGCCTAGGGGGCGGAGAAGCTTTCTTT.